Described below is a single T cell receptor beta chain sequence and its context. A much larger clone lies one base from this, so it may be a read error. Using RNA template, CDR3s of TCR alpha and beta were amplified with iRepertoire arm-PCR. MiXCR, run by TCRdb on the multiplex PCR reads, gives a single entry per CDR3 protein. The sample holds a few hundred thousand distinct CDR3 sequences, roughly two fifths seen once. The V gene's germline CDR1 is MNHNS and CDR2 SASEGT. V shed 4 bases, J shed 2 bases, and the junction held 3 bases outside the gene matches. The CDR3 consists of 15 residues. This sample stems from a study of glioma-infiltrating T cells.

This TCR came from a human donor with low-grade glioma or glioblastoma, undergoing nonglioma brain surgery, or in good health (not recorded which). The sample consisted of glioma tissue, nonneoplastic brain tissue, or PBMCs (not recorded which). This sequence joins TRBV6-1 and TRBJ2-3, with 10 bases fitting TRBD2. The chain's CDR3 is CASSVLAGDTDTQYF. The CDR3 nucleotides read TGTGCCAGCAGTGTTCTAGCGGGAGACACAGATACGCAGTATTTT.